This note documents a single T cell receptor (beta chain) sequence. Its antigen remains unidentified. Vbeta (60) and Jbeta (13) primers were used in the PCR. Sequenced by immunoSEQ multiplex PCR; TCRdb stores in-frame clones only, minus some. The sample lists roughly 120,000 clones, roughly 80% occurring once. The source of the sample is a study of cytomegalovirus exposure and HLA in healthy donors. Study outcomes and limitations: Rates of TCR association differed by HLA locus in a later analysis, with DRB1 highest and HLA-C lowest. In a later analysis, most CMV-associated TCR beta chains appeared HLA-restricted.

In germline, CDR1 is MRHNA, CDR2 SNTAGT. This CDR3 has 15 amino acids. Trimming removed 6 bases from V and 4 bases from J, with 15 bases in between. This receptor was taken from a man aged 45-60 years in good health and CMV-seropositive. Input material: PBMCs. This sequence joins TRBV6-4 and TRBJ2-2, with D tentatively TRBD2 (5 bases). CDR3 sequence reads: CASRREEGGTGELFF. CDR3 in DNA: TGTGCCAGCAGACGCGAAGAAGGAGGCACCGGGGAGCTGTTTTTT.